The clone carrying this TCR beta chain was seen only once. Its antigen is unknown. These data are taken from a study of circulating and synovial CD4+ cells in juvenile arthritis. Whole-study results and caveats: Diversity here was lower than in bulk blood CD4 cells. Circulating pathogenic-like lymphocytes shared a substantially higher fraction of CDR3 sequences with synovium than bulk blood.

The junction had 2 bases not matched to a gene; V was cut back by 6 bases and J by 5 bases. The CDR3 spans 11 residues. Germline V CDR1 and CDR2: SQVTM, ANQGSEA. Profiling relied on immunoSEQ multiplex PCR, and the TCRdb table lists in-frame clones only, not all of them. The sample shows some 33,000 clones, around 95% of them seen only once. Sequencing was carried out using CD4+ T cells from blood. The chain combines TRBV29-1 with TRBJ1-2; 8 nucleotides match TRBD1. The source of this sequence is a human donor with juvenile idiopathic arthritis. CDR3 sequence (DNA): TGCAGCGTCCGGACAGGGTATGGCTACACCTTC. Translation gives CSVRTGYGYTF. Complete variable domain (other parts from reference TRBV29-1 and TRBJ1-2): SAVISQKPSRDICQRGTSLTIQCQVDSQVTMMFWYRQQPGQSLTLIATANQGSEATYESGFVIDKFPISRPNLTFSTLTVSNMSPEDSSIYLCSVRTGYGYTFGSGTRLTVV.